A single sample is the source of the 5 T cell receptor beta chains below, sequenced in a study. TCRdb passed the 5' RACE reads through MiXCR, listing each CDR3 protein once. Found here are 25,000 to 40,000 distinct CDR3 sequences, around 22% of them singletons; the top ten hold around 4%. Input material: memory CD4+ T cells sorted from blood. As to subset: memory CD4+ T cells, CD4+CD45RO+CD25-. These receptors all come from a female donor with breast cancer.

The chain uses TRBV28 and TRBJ1-5; TRBD1 aligns across 7 bases. Trimming cost V 2 bases and J 2 bases; bases outside gene matches: 3. Germline loops: CDR1 MDHEN, CDR2 SYDVKM. This CDR3 contains 15 residues. In nucleotides, the CDR3 is TGTGCCAGCAGTTTAAGGGGGCGAGGCAATCAGCCCCAGCATTTT. Its translation: CASSLRGRGNQPQHF.

This clonotype was picked up many times. The gene calls are TRBV9 and TRBJ2-7; D unresolved. CDR3 length equals 13 residues. Looked up from germline, CDR1 is SGDLS and CDR2 is YYNGEE. V lost 1 base and J 2 bases, leaving 7 bases between the germline ends. The chain's CDR3 is CASSVRDTYEQYF. Written as DNA, the CDR3 is TGTGCCAGCAGCGTAAGGGATACCTACGAGCAGTACTTC.

This clonotype was found a few times. Relative to the germline gene, one junction end is altered; a read error may explain this. The chain links TRBV20-1 to TRBJ2-2, with D tentatively TRBD1 or TRBD2 (5 bases each). This CDR3 is built from 14 residues. The germline gives CDR1 DFQATT, CDR2 SNEGSKA (reference sequence). CDR3 coding DNA: TGCGGTGCTAGGGGAGAGTTAAACACCGGGGAGCTGTTTTTT. Protein sequence: CGARGELNTGELFF.

The rearrangement uses TRBV28 and TRBJ2-3; TRBD1 matches at 7 bases. The CDR3 extends over 15 amino acids. Germline V gene lookup returns CDR1 MDHEN and CDR2 SYDVKM. The trim removed 5 bases at V and 8 bases at J, leaving 13 bases unmatched. CDR3 loop: CASSVQGRAVGTQYF. The CDR3 bases are TGTGCCAGCAGTGTACAGGGGCGGGCGGTGGGTACGCAGTATTTT.

This clonotype was seen at least ten times. The chain is built from TRBV12-3 or TRBV12-4 and TRBJ1-5; TRBD1 aligns across 7 bases. The CDR3 runs 13 residues. V shed 5 bases and J 5 bases; nucleotides not matched to a gene: 3. DNA for the CDR3: TGTGCCAGCAGTCCTACAGGGGATCAGCCCCAGCATTTT. This translates into CASSPTGDQPQHF.